These 4 T cell receptor beta chains originate from one sample sequenced in a study of shared clonotypes between healthy human individuals. Clones were read by immunoSEQ multiplex PCR, and TCRdb kept only the in-frame ones, dropping some. The table records approximately 2,000,000 clones, approximately 90% of them present only once. Source material: naive CD4+ T cells from PBMCs. The sample's subset: CD45RA+ positively selected. These receptors came from a man younger than 35 in good health. Some clones in this sample may be carry-over from other donors' samples.

As regards this clone: Other DNA sequences of this sample code for an identical CDR3. J is TRBJ2-7 and V is TRBV9; maybe TRBD2 (6 bases). CDR1 is SGDLS and CDR2 is YYNGEE in the germline V gene. V was shortened by 0 bases and J by 3 bases, with 10 bases between the two germline ends. The CDR3 totals 14 residues. The CDR3 DNA reads as TGTGCCAGCAGCGTAGATACTAGCAGCTACGAGCAGTACTTC. This gives the protein CASSVDTSSYEQYF.

The CDR3 nucleotides read TGTGCCAGCAGCAGTGGATCGGTCGGTGAGCAGTTCTTC. This codes for CASSSGSVGEQFF. The V gene is TRBV5-4, the J gene TRBJ2-1; D is uncertain. From germline, CDR1 is SGHNT and CDR2 YYREEE (reference sequence). This CDR3 comprises 13 residues. The V gene lost 4 bases and the J gene lost 9 bases, with 14 bases spanning the gap.

The V and J genes are TRBV11-2 and TRBJ2-3; D not certain. CDR3 size: 14 residues. CDR1 SGHAT and CDR2 FQNNGV come from the germline V gene. Trimming took off 0 bases at V and 0 bases at J, with 4 bases between the two ends. The CDR3 is CASSLDRSTDTQYF. The CDR3 DNA sequence: TGTGCCAGCAGCTTAGACCGAAGCACAGATACGCAGTATTTT.

The CDR3 reads CASSRGTSRTDTQYF. The CDR3 DNA reads TGTGCCAGCAGCCGGGGGACGAGCCGCACAGATACGCAGTATTTT. V gene TRBV25-1 combines with J gene TRBJ2-3; maybe TRBD2 (6 bases). The CDR3 loop spans 15 amino acids. Trimming removed 6 bases from V and 1 base from J, with 14 bases in between. Germline V gene lookup returns CDR1 MGHDK and CDR2 SYGVNS.